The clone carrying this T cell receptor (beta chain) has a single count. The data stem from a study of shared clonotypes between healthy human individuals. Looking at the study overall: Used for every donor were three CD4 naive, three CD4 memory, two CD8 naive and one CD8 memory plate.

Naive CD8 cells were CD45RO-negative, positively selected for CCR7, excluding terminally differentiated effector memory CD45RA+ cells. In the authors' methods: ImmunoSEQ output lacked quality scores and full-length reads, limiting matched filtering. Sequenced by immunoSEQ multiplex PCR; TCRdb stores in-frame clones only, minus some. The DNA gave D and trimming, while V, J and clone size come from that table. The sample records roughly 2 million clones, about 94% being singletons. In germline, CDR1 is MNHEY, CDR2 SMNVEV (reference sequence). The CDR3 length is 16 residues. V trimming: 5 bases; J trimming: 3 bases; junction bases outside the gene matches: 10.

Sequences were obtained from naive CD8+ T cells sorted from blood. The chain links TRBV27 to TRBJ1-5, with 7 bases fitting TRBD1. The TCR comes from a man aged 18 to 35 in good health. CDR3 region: CASSPTPGGYNQPQHF. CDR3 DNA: TGTGCCAGCAGTCCAACGCCAGGGGGATACAATCAGCCCCAGCATTTT.